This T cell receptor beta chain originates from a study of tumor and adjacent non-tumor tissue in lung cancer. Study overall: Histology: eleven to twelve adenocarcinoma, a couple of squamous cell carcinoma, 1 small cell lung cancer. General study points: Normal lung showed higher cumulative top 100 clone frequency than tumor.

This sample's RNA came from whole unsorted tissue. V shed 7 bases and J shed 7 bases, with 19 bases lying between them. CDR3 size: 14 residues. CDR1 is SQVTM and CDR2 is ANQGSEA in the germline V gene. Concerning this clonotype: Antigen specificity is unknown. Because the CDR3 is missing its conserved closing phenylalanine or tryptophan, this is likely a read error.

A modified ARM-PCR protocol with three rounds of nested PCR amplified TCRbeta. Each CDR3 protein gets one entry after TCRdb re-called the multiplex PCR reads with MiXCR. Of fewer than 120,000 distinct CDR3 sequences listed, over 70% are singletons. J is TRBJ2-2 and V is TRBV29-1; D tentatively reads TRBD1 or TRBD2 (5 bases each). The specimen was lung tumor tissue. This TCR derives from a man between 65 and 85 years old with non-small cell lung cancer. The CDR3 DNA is TGCAGCGCTGACGTAGCGAGGGGCATCGGGGAGCTGTTTTAT. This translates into CSADVARGIGELFY.